The present entry profiles one TCR beta chain with its context. This clonotype was seen at least ten times. Its recognized antigen is unknown. Qualities for individual bases were not recorded, and no much larger clone is one base off. The protocol used for the library was multiplex PCR. TCRdb lists the instrument as Illumina HiSeq 4000. iRepertoire HTBI primers and Arm-PCR amplification of CDR3 regions were used to construct TCR beta libraries. PCR products were gel purified before sequencing. As for the authors' bioinformatics: Gene usage analysis of CDR3 amino acid clonotypes used the 60 to 75 TRBV and about 14 TRBJ segments found across samples. Filtered high-quality paired reads were merged into contigs using COPE and FqMerger. BLAST was used to align contigs to the IMGT TRBV, TRBD and TRBJ reference genes, and CDR3 was defined following IMGT. Clonotypes above 0.1% frequency were classified as highly expanded clones. Shannon entropy was used to measure repertoire diversity, and the Gini coefficient was used to measure V-J evenness. A clonotype found in more than one individual was treated as public. The raw public data were reprocessed by TCRdb itself: fastp quality trimming at Q25, MiXCR clonotype calling, in-frame beta chains only. Each entry merges the rows of one CDR3 protein and shows their most common DNA and genes. The V and J calls shown here were made by TCRdb, not taken from the authors' results. The sample profile shows 350,000 to 400,000 distinct CDR3 sequences; 15% of them were found once. Jointly, the top ten make up about a fifth of the sample.

V ends up 1 base short and J 4 bases short, with an unmatched junction base count of 9. The CDR3 runs 17 residues from the cysteine to the phenylalanine. Of the read, only the CDR3 DNA is kept; its 51 bases are in frame from base 1. The germline V gene supplies CDR1 SGHRS and CDR2 YFSETQ. The sample originates from a study of regulatory T cells in long-lasting Graves disease (dated by TCRdb to 2020 to 2022). Context from the whole study: In the newly diagnosed Graves' disease group, patients had been taking antithyroid drugs for less than 3 months. Persistent Graves' disease patients were compared with newly diagnosed Graves' disease patients by peripheral blood TCR sequencing and RNA sequencing. The study was registered as a clinical trial and conducted in China. TCR sequencing covered approximately 13 persistent and some 20 newly diagnosed Graves' disease patients, 33 samples in total. The research as a whole found: The authors acknowledged the small sample size as a limitation that may reduce accuracy. Lower TCR Shannon entropy and fewer highly expanded clones were observed in persistent Graves' disease patients than in newly diagnosed patients, which suggested clonal expansion. Only peripheral blood was studied, because thyroid tissue, the primary lesion, was inaccessible. Sequencing and analysis were limited to the TCR beta chain. Persistent patients shared more public clonotypes among themselves (2,741) than newly diagnosed patients did (roughly 920). TRBV28, TRBJ1-2 and TRBJ2-5 were preferentially used in persistent disease, while TRBV20-1 and TRBJ2-1 were favored in newly diagnosed disease.

The time point label, read with the paper, signifies: newly diagnosed GD, antithyroid drugs for less than 3 months. For both TCR sequencing and RNA sequencing, RNA was extracted from PBMCs using TRIzol. The diagnosis of Graves' disease followed American Thyroid Association guidelines. Recruitment of patients was carried out at an endocrinology department in Xi'an, China. Each patient gave 7.5 to 10 milliliters of peripheral blood, collected in an EDTA anticoagulant tube. Ficoll Paque Plus density gradient separation was used to isolate PBMCs, and no further T cell sorting was done. RNA quality was checked with an Agilent 2100 Bioanalyzer and agarose gel, and concentration with a NanoDrop 2000.

Sequenced here: peripheral blood mononuclear cells (PBMCs), sampled at new diagnosis, from a patient treated with antithyroid drugs. The sequence came from a female donor with Graves disease. In this chain, TRBV5-1 is recombined with TRBJ1-1; a stretch of 11 junction bases matches TRBD1. The DNA sequence reads TGCGCCAGCAGCTTGACTCGGACAGGGGGCTTTTCCACTGAAGCTTTCTTT. Its protein reads: CASSLTRTGGFSTEAFF.